The rows below give T cell receptor beta chains drawn from one sample of a study of beta chain features in type 1 diabetes. Method: immunoSEQ multiplex PCR; TCRdb's copy keeps in-frame clones and lacks some. The sample lists about 260,000 clones; under 70% were seen once. Sequencing was carried out using naive CD4+ T cells from blood. These receptors all stem from a man aged 30 to 45 in good health. Each CDR3 is given with its conserved first and last residue. The D gene is left open where the match is weak. Some rows have no size entry. The others give once, few or many, or a class for an expanded clone.

j_call clone_size v_call d_call cdr3_aa cdr3_nt
TRBJ2-7 - TRBV29-1 TRBD1 CSVEGDRASFFEQYF TGCAGCGTTGAGGGGGACAGGGCCTCATTCTTCGAGCAGTACTTC
TRBJ1-5 - TRBV18 - CASSPGQDSNQPQHF TGTGCCAGCTCACCGGGGCAGGATAGCAATCAGCCCCAGCATTTT
TRBJ2-1 few TRBV30 TRBD2 CAWIGLAGVGEQFF TGTGCCTGGATCGGACTAGCGGGAGTGGGTGAGCAGTTCTTC
TRBJ2-7 - TRBV28 - CASSSLAPSSF TGTGCCAGCAGTTCATTGGCTCCCTCTTCCTTC
TRBJ2-3 once TRBV7-7 - CASSLAVLDTQYF TGTGCCAGCAGCTTAGCGGTGCTGGATACGCAGTATTTT
TRBJ1-5 - TRBV30 - CAWSAFWSNQPQHF TGTGCCTGGAGTGCTTTCTGGAGCAATCAGCCCCAGCATTTT
TRBJ2-7 few TRBV13 - CASSPSFVGAHPYEQYF TGTGCCAGCAGCCCGAGCTTCGTGGGGGCCCACCCCTACGAGCAGTACTTC
TRBJ2-7 few TRBV9 - CASSVEEGSEQYF TGTGCCAGCAGCGTAGAGGAGGGATCCGAGCAGTACTTC
TRBJ2-5 - TRBV28 TRBD1 CASRTGDQETQYF TGTGCCAGCAGAACAGGGGACCAAGAGACCCAGTACTTC
TRBJ2-6 - TRBV7-7 - CASSLSAGANVLTF TGTGCCAGCAGCTTAAGTGCTGGGGCCAACGTCCTGACTTTC
TRBJ2-7 - TRBV30 - CAWSVRVPGASSYEQYF TGTGCCTGGAGTGTAAGGGTCCCAGGGGCGAGCTCCTACGAGCAGTACTTC
TRBJ2-2 - TRBV7-2 TRBD2 CACRRESNTGELFF TGTGCCTGCCGGCGGGAGAGCAACACCGGGGAGCTGTTTTTT
TRBJ2-1 - TRBV6-6 - CASTKDRDSNEQFF TGTGCCAGCACCAAGGACCGGGATTCCAATGAGCAGTTCTTC
TRBJ2-5 - TRBV7-2 TRBD1 CASSYPPGQGTETQYF TGTGCCAGCAGCTACCCGCCGGGACAGGGGACGGAGACCCAGTACTTC
TRBJ2-1 few TRBV29-1 TRBD1 CSVVGTERYNEQFF TGCAGCGTTGTAGGGACAGAGAGATACAATGAGCAGTTCTTC
TRBJ2-7 - TRBV30 - CAWSHYGTFYEQYF TGTGCCTGGAGTCATTATGGGACCTTCTACGAGCAGTACTTC
TRBJ2-7 few TRBV30 - CAWRLSRINEQYF TGTGCCTGGAGGTTGTCCAGGATCAACGAGCAGTACTTC
TRBJ2-7 - TRBV18 - CASSLSGTLTYEQYF TGTGCCAGCTCCCTCTCCGGGACATTAACCTACGAGCAGTACTTC
TRBJ1-6 - TRBV4-1 - CASSQDSRGDSPLHF TGCGCCAGCAGCCAAGATTCCAGGGGCGATTCACCCCTCCACTTT
TRBJ1-1 - TRBV19 - CASAHTGMNTEAFF TGTGCCAGTGCTCACACGGGGATGAACACTGAAGCTTTCTTT